The 16 T cell receptor beta chains presented below share a single source sample, sequenced in a study of T cell repertoires in cytomegalovirus infection (dated by TCRdb to the late 2010s). The reads were generated on an Illumina HiSeq 1500. TCRdb reprocessing: public reads trimmed at Q25 with fastp, clones called with MiXCR, in-frame beta chains kept. Merged by CDR3 protein, the rows form single entries marked with the most common genes and DNA. For this sample there are fewer than 200,000 distinct CDR3 sequences; about an eighth appear just once. The leading ten clones occupy roughly 30% of the sample. The sequenced sample consisted of PBMCs. These receptors were obtained from a human donor in good health (CMV status not recorded). Some clones in this sample may be carry-over from other donors' samples.

This clonotype was seen ten or more times. The chain couples TRBV28 to TRBJ1-5, with unresolved D. The CDR3 spans 11 residues. CDR1 MDHEN and CDR2 SYDVKM come from the germline V gene. Trimming removed 10 bases from V and 4 bases from J, with 8 bases in between. CDR3 region: CATSGNQPQHF. The CDR3 region has the DNA TGTGCCACCTCGGGTAATCAGCCCCAGCATTTT.

The chain recombines TRBV12-3 or TRBV12-4 with TRBJ1-1; no clear D gene. The ends were cut back, 5 bases at V and 11 bases at J, with 15 bases in the middle. The length of the CDR3 is 12 residues. CDR3 sequence reads: CASSPLGIGAFF. The CDR3 DNA sequence: TGTGCCAGCAGTCCGTTGGGCATTGGCGCTTTCTTT.

This clonotype came up many times. This rearrangement joins TRBV25-1 to TRBJ1-6; D remains unclear. V dropped 5 bases and J dropped 6 bases, with 8 bases sitting between them. The germline V gene encodes CDR1 MGHDK and CDR2 SYGVNS. This CDR3 is built from 13 residues. CDR3 DNA sequence: TGTGCCAGCAGTTTGACTGGTAATTCACCCCTCCACTTT. Amino acid sequence: CASSLTGNSPLHF. The variable domain in full, completed from reference TRBV25-1 and TRBJ1-6, reads EADIYQTPRYLVIGTGKKITLECSQTMGHDKMYWYQQDPGMELHLIHYSYGVNSTEKGDLSSESTVSRIRTEHFPLTLESARPSHTSQYLCASSLTGNSPLHFGNGTRLTVT.

This clonotype was found many times. The chain is built from TRBV4-2 and TRBJ2-1; the D gene could be TRBD1 or TRBD2 (5 bases each). V was shortened by 4 bases and J by 6 bases, with 22 bases between the two germline ends. This CDR3 is 17 amino acids long. The germline V gene has CDR1 LGHNA and CDR2 YNFKEQ. The CDR3 loop is CASSLQTPGPAGNEQFF. DNA of the CDR3: TGTGCCAGCAGCCTTCAAACTCCGGGACCCGCGGGCAATGAGCAGTTCTTC.

The chain joins TRBV7-8 to TRBJ2-1, with D perhaps given as TRBD1 or TRBD2 (5 bases each). This CDR3 has 13 residues. The V end lost 3 bases, the J end lost 6 bases, and 9 bases lay between the germline ends. Germline values: CDR1 SGHVS, CDR2 FQNEAQ. The CDR3 DNA follows: TGTGCCAGCAGCTTTTTGGGACCCAATGAGCAGTTCTTC. As protein: CASSFLGPNEQFF.

This clonotype turned up a few times. The CDR3 DNA is TGCGCCAGCAGAGACAGGGGGAGCTCCTACGAGCAGTACTTC. Residues: CASRDRGSSYEQYF. This chain uses TRBV23-1 with TRBJ2-7, with 9 bases lining up with TRBD1. TRBV23-1 is placed among ORFs of uncertain function. The ends lost 6 bases at V and 0 bases at J; junction bases unmatched: 3. This CDR3 is 14 amino acids long.

This clonotype was seen only a few times. This chain connects TRBV18 to TRBJ1-2; D might be TRBD1 (6 bases). The CDR3 consists of 13 residues. Trimming took 6 bases from V and 5 from J, leaving 13 bases between them. The germline V gene has CDR1 KGHSH and CDR2 LQKENI. The CDR3 here is CASSPDSLYGYTF. As DNA, the CDR3 is TGTGCCAGCTCTCCGGACAGTCTATATGGCTACACCTTC.

This clonotype was seen only a few times. The chain combines TRBV4-1 with TRBJ2-7; 7 bases map to TRBD1. The CDR3 extends over 15 amino acids. Trimming removed 1 base from V and 0 bases from J; junction bases left unmatched: 3. Germline CDR1 and CDR2: MGHRA and YSYEKL. This chain's CDR3 is CASSQGQGPSYEQYF. Here the CDR3 DNA reads TGCGCCAGCAGCCAAGGACAGGGTCCCTCCTACGAGCAGTACTTC.

The chain employs TRBV20-1 and TRBJ2-3, with D possibly being TRBD1 (6 bases). V was shortened by 0 bases and J by 4 bases, with 23 bases between the two germline ends. The germline V gene has CDR1 DFQATT and CDR2 SNEGSKA (reference sequence). CDR3 length equals 18 residues. The CDR3: CSARDGGQPFFGADTQYF. Written as DNA, the CDR3 is TGCAGTGCTAGAGATGGAGGACAGCCTTTCTTTGGCGCAGATACGCAGTATTTT.

This clonotype occurred many times. The chain is built from TRBV5-6 and TRBJ2-1; TRBD1 is a possible D gene (5 bases). From germline, CDR1 is SGHDT and CDR2 YYEEEE. Trimming stripped 9 bases from V and 15 bases from J, with 22 bases between. The CDR3 runs to 12 residues. The CDR3 loop reads CAKGITEKQAFF. The CDR3 DNA sequence: TGTGCCAAGGGGATTACAGAAAAGCAGGCGTTCTTC.

This clonotype was detected many times. V gene TRBV7-2 combines with J gene TRBJ2-4; weak D call: TRBD2 (5 bases). Trimming pared 5 bases from V and 4 bases from J, leaving 15 bases between. There are 15 residues in the CDR3. Looked up from germline, CDR1 is SGHTA and CDR2 is FQGNSA. The CDR3 nucleotides are TGTGCCAGCAGCATCCTCTTGAGGGATAAAAACATTCAGTACTTC. Amino acids: CASSILLRDKNIQYF.

This clonotype was recorded at least ten times. V usage is TRBV7-6 and J usage is TRBJ2-7; D remains unclear. V lost 5 bases to trimming and J lost 2 bases, with 16 bases between them. Germline V CDR1 and CDR2: SGHVS, FNYEAQ. The length of the CDR3 is 15 residues. The CDR3 region has the DNA TGTGCCAGCAGCAAAACGAGCAACGAAGCCTACGAGCAGTACTTC. Residues: CASSKTSNEAYEQYF.

This clonotype appeared many times. The genes are TRBV15 and TRBJ2-5; maybe TRBD1 (5 bases). Trimming pared 4 bases from V and 3 bases from J, leaving 21 bases between. The CDR3 spans 17 residues. The germline CDR1 and CDR2 sequences are LNHNV and YYDKDF (reference sequence). CDR3 sequence (DNA): TGTGCCACCAGCAAGTTAAGCCTCCGCGCAGGGAAAGAGACCCAGTACTTC. Protein sequence: CATSKLSLRAGKETQYF.

The chain employs TRBV27 and TRBJ2-2; weak D call: TRBD2 (6 bases). The CDR3 sequence is 15 residues long. Per germline, CDR1 MNHEY and CDR2 SMNVEV (reference sequence). V lost 10 bases to trimming and J lost 3 bases, with 18 bases between them. CDR3 nucleotides: TGTGCCACCCTGAAAAGGAGGGGAGACACCGGGGAGCTGTTTTTT. Protein product: CATLKRRGDTGELFF.

This clonotype was seen only a few times. CDR3 DNA: TGTGCCAGCAGTCCCTGGACAGGGTCCCGCAATCAGCCCCAGCATTTT. Protein sequence: CASSPWTGSRNQPQHF. The chain carries TRBV28 and TRBJ1-5, with 8 bases identical to TRBD1. The CDR3 spans 16 residues. The germline CDR1 and CDR2 sequences are MDHEN and SYDVKM. V gave up 5 bases and J gave up 2 bases; unmatched junction bases: 8.

In its sample, this clonotype was seen many times. The J gene is TRBJ2-1, the V gene TRBV11-2, with TRBD2 matching 15 bases. The CDR3 covers 20 residues. Trimming took 4 bases from V and 2 from J; bases not matched to a gene: 12. CDR1 is SGHAT and CDR2 is FQNNGV in the germline V gene. The CDR3 DNA sequence: TGTGCCAGCAGCTCCCTCGGACTAGCGGGGGGGAGGGGAACCTACAATGAGCAGTTCTTC. Translation gives CASSSLGLAGGRGTYNEQFF.